The 20 T cell receptor beta chains given below trace back to one sample, sequenced in a study of T cell repertoires in cytomegalovirus infection. TCRdb recomputed calls from the reads with MiXCR, one row per CDR3 protein. Of 650,000 to 900,000 distinct CDR3 sequences listed, 25% to 30% were seen once; the top ten hold approximately 14%. The antigens these receptors bind are not known. This specimen consisted of cultured CD8+ T cells from PBMCs, obtained from culture after CMV antigen stimulation. These receptors all come from a human donor in good health (CMV status not recorded). Some clones in this sample may be carry-over from other donors' samples.

The V gene is TRBV19, the J gene TRBJ1-5, with D possibly being TRBD1 (5 bases). The CDR3 has 15 amino acids. Trimming pared 5 bases from V and 2 bases from J, leaving 13 bases between. Germline CDR1 reads LNHDA; CDR2 reads SQIVND (reference sequence). The CDR3, as DNA: TGTGCCAGTAGTCCTTCCAGGGCTGGCAATCAGCCCCAGCATTTT. Translated, it gives CASSPSRAGNQPQHF. The full variable domain, completed using reference TRBV19 and TRBJ1-5, is DGGITQSPKYLFRKEGQNVTLSCEQNLNHDAMYWYRQDPGQGLRLIYYSQIVNDFQKGDIAEGYSVSREKKESFPLTVTSAQKNPTAFYLCASSPSRAGNQPQHFGDGTRLSIL.

Only a few counts were recorded for this clonotype. The genes are TRBV7-2 and TRBJ1-2; D perhaps matches TRBD1 (5 bases). CDR3 length equals 15 residues. With 3 bases removed from V and 7 bases from J, the gap between germline ends came to 18 bases. CDR1 is SGHTA and CDR2 is FQGNSA in the germline V gene. Here the CDR3 DNA reads TGTGCCAGCAGCTTCGACAGCCTCGCGACCCGTGGCTACACCTTC. Its translation: CASSFDSLATRGYTF.

This clonotype was detected only a few times. This chain uses TRBV11-3 with TRBJ2-7, with 11 bases identical to TRBD2. CDR3 length equals 15 residues. Germline V gene data show CDR1 as SGHNT and CDR2 as YENEEA. V was clipped by 4 bases and J by 7 bases; unmatched bases: 9. The CDR3 protein is CASSSFSGGAQEQYF. The CDR3 nucleotides are TGTGCCAGCAGCTCCTTTAGCGGGGGGGCACAAGAGCAGTACTTC.

The chain employs TRBV10-3 and TRBJ2-2; D ambiguous. This CDR3 has 17 amino acids. The ends were cut back, 4 bases at V and 2 bases at J, with 17 bases in the middle. The germline V gene has CDR1 ENHRY and CDR2 SYGVKD. The CDR3 loop is CAISVLISGVNTGELFF. CDR3 DNA: TGTGCCATCAGTGTACTCATTAGTGGAGTAAACACCGGGGAGCTGTTTTTT.

The CDR3 nucleotides read TGTGCCAGCAGCCGTATGGGTAGCTTTGGCTACACCTTC. Amino acids: CASSRMGSFGYTF. The J gene is TRBJ1-2, the V gene TRBV7-2; D gene uncertain. Germline CDR1 SGHTA, CDR2 FQGNSA. Trimming shortened V by 5 bases and J by 7 bases, and 14 bases separated the two germline ends. CDR3 size: 13 residues.

This clonotype has a handful of counts. The V and J genes are TRBV5-4 and TRBJ2-1, with TRBD2 matching 7 bases. V lost 1 base to trimming and J lost 5 bases; unmatched junction nucleotides: 9. The CDR3 covers 16 residues. Germline CDR1 is SGHNT and CDR2 is YYREEE (reference sequence). CDR3 in DNA: TGTGCCAGCAGCTTGTGGGGATTGGGGAGGGACAATGAGCAGTTCTTC. Its protein is CASSLWGLGRDNEQFF.

This clonotype was counted many times. V and J are TRBV7-6 and TRBJ2-2, with TRBD2 identical over 7 bases. CDR3 length equals 16 residues. Germline assignment: CDR1 SGHVS and CDR2 FNYEAQ. J lost 6 bases, V lost 2 bases, and 9 bases had no gene match. The CDR3 spells CASSLNFAGEAGELFF. Here the CDR3 DNA reads TGTGCCAGCAGCTTAAATTTTGCGGGGGAGGCCGGGGAGCTGTTTTTT. Full variable domain (remainder filled in from reference TRBV7-6 and TRBJ2-2): GAGVSQSPRYKVTKRGQDVALRCDPISGHVSLYWYRQALGQGPEFLTYFNYEAQQDKSGLPNDRFSAERPEGSISTLTIQRTEQRDSAMYRCASSLNFAGEAGELFFGEGSRLTVL.

V usage is TRBV6-6 and J usage is TRBJ2-3; TRBD1 might be the D (6 bases). Looked up from germline, CDR1 is MNHNY and CDR2 is SVGAGI (reference sequence). This CDR3 has 16 amino acids. V lost 2 bases and J lost 3, with 15 bases in between. In nucleotides, the CDR3 is TGTGCCAGCAGTTACCTTCCGAGACAGGATACAGATACGCAGTATTTT. Its translation is CASSYLPRQDTDTQYF.

This chain joins TRBV12-5 and TRBJ1-2; D remains unclear. CDR1 is LGHNT and CDR2 is FRNRAP in the germline V gene. The CDR3 contains 14 residues. V was clipped by 6 bases and J by 3 bases, with 14 bases between them. The chain's CDR3 is CASGTFVDDYGYTF. The DNA of the CDR3 is TGTGCTAGTGGAACATTTGTGGATGACTATGGCTACACCTTC.

This clonotype was counted only a few times. V usage is TRBV7-9 and J usage is TRBJ1-1; no reliable D call. CDR1 and CDR2 (germline): SEHNR, FQNEAQ (reference sequence). The CDR3 runs to 15 residues. Trimming removed 5 bases from V and 1 base from J, with 14 bases in between. The CDR3 is CASSVLGSGNTEAFF. In nucleotides, the CDR3 is TGTGCCAGCAGCGTCTTGGGTAGTGGGAACACTGAAGCTTTCTTT.

V and J are TRBV23-1 and TRBJ2-5, with 9 bases identical to TRBD1. TRBV23-1 is noted as an ORF with a role that remains uncertain. The CDR3 length is 16 residues. V shed 4 bases and J 2 bases; nucleotides not matched to a gene: 8. CDR3 nucleotides: TGCGCCAGCAGTCCAATTGGGACAGGGCTACAAGAGACCCAGTACTTC. The encoded protein is CASSPIGTGLQETQYF.

The table lists this clonotype with many counts. The chain combines TRBV7-9 with TRBJ1-2, with 9 nucleotides matching TRBD1. Germline assignment: CDR1 SEHNR and CDR2 FQNEAQ (reference sequence). CDR3 length: 15 residues. V lost 7 bases and J lost 6; bases outside the gene matches: 12. CDR3 sequence: CASTPDRGRENGYTF. The DNA of the CDR3 is TGTGCCAGCACCCCGGACAGGGGAAGAGAAAATGGCTACACCTTC.

Worth noting for this clonotype: A far more abundant clone sits one base away, making this likely a read error. CDR3 loop: CVSSPGQGYEQYV. The CDR3 DNA follows: TGTGTCAGCAGCCCCGGACAGGGATACGAGCAGTACGTC. The chain combines TRBV7-9 with TRBJ2-7, with 8 bases identical to TRBD1. Per germline, CDR1 SEHNR and CDR2 FQNEAQ (reference sequence). The CDR3 consists of 13 residues.

V usage is TRBV27 and J usage is TRBJ1-1, with 7 bases aligning to TRBD1. Germline V gene sequence: CDR1 MNHEY, CDR2 SMNVEV (reference sequence). The CDR3 covers 18 residues. Trimming removed 1 base from V and 0 bases from J; junction bases left unmatched: 11. The DNA of the CDR3 is TGTGCCAGCAGTTTATTGTGGACAGGACTTCCCATGAACACTGAAGCTTTCTTT. Translated, it gives CASSLLWTGLPMNTEAFF.

This clonotype was counted only a few times. The V gene is TRBV27, the J gene TRBJ1-2; D gene uncertain. V was shortened by 6 bases and J by 1 base, with 9 bases between the two germline ends. Germline CDR1 is MNHEY and CDR2 is SMNVEV (reference sequence). The CDR3 is 13 residues long. The CDR3 DNA reads as TGTGCCAGCAGGTCGACACTTAACTATGGCTACACCTTC. It encodes CASRSTLNYGYTF.

In this sample, this clonotype turned up a few times. V is TRBV27 and J is TRBJ1-5; a weak D match, TRBD1 (6 bases). Trimming removed 3 bases at V and 3 bases at J, with 15 bases between. Germline V gene lookup returns CDR1 MNHEY and CDR2 SMNVEV (reference sequence). The CDR3 contains 16 residues. CDR3 in DNA: TGTGCCAGCAGTTTTTTGGGGGGCGTCCCCAATCAGCCCCAGCATTTT. Protein sequence: CASSFLGGVPNQPQHF.

This clonotype has a handful of counts. The V gene is TRBV6-5, the J gene TRBJ1-1; D ambiguous. Trimming took 4 bases from V and 8 from J, leaving 8 bases between them. CDR3 length equals 11 residues. Germline CDR1 MNHEY, CDR2 SVGAGI. The CDR3 bases are TGTGCCAGCAGTTCGTCGGAAGAAGCTTTCTTT. Its protein is CASSSSEEAFF.

This clonotype appeared a few times. The chain carries TRBV6-5 and TRBJ2-7; the match to TRBD1 covers 7 bases. Germline assignment: CDR1 MNHEY and CDR2 SVGAGI. There are 17 residues in the CDR3. J was trimmed by 0 bases and V by 0 bases; bases with no gene match: 8. The CDR3 sequence is CASSYSGTAHNSYEQYF. CDR3 in DNA: TGTGCCAGCAGTTACTCTGGGACAGCTCACAACTCCTACGAGCAGTACTTC.

There are a few counts of this clonotype. The J gene is TRBJ2-7, the V gene TRBV6-6; D unresolved. V lost 5 bases and J lost 4, with 27 bases in between. CDR1 is MNHNY, CDR2 SVGAGI, per germline (reference sequence). This CDR3 spans 18 amino acids. The CDR3 is CASSKGLWHNPKIYEQYF. In nucleotides, the CDR3 is TGTGCCAGCAGTAAGGGTCTTTGGCACAACCCCAAGATTTACGAGCAGTACTTC.

The V call is TRBV5-1, the J call TRBJ1-1, with a possible D match to TRBD1 (5 bases). The germline V gene has CDR1 SGHRS and CDR2 YFSETQ. With 3 bases removed from V and 2 bases from J, the gap between germline ends came to 17 bases. The CDR3 extends over 16 amino acids. The DNA of the CDR3 is TGCGCCAGCAGCTATGGGACGTCCGGGGCTAACACTGAAGCTTTCTTT. Amino acid sequence: CASSYGTSGANTEAFF. Combining the CDR3 with reference TRBV5-1 and TRBJ1-1 gives the whole variable domain KAGVTQTPRYLIKTRGQQVTLSCSPISGHRSVSWYQQTPGQGLQFLFEYFSETQRNKGNFPGRFSGRQFSNSRSEMNVSTLELGDSALYLCASSYGTSGANTEAFFGQGTRLTVV.